Following are 30 T cell receptor beta chains from one sample sequenced in a study of regulatory T cells in long-lasting Graves disease. Noted time point: newly diagnosed GD, antithyroid drugs for less than 3 months. After RNA was extracted from PBMCs, the TCR library was made from it. Investigators prepared the TCR beta libraries by applying iRepertoire HTBI primers and Arm-PCR of CDR3 regions. TCRdb ran MiXCR on the multiplex PCR reads and lists one entry per CDR3 protein. Found here are 550,000 to 650,000 distinct CDR3 sequences, 16% of them singletons; the top ten hold around 12%. A further study also used this sample, focusing on T cells in Graves' hyperthyroidism and ophthalmopathy.

The source was peripheral blood mononuclear cells (PBMCs), collected at new diagnosis, from a patient treated with antithyroid drugs. These receptors all come from a man between 18 and 35 years old with Graves disease.

This clonotype appeared many times. The chain joins TRBV3-1 to TRBJ1-4; 7 bases align to TRBD1. Trimming at V came to 1 base and at J to 8 bases, leaving 7 bases not matched to a gene. Germline lookup yields CDR1 LGHDT and CDR2 YNNKEL (reference sequence). The length of the CDR3 is 15 residues. Here the CDR3 reads CASSQVEQGSEKLFF. The CDR3 nucleotides are TGTGCCAGCAGCCAAGTTGAACAGGGGTCGGAAAAACTGTTTTTT.

This clonotype was seen ten or more times. The chain has TRBV27 and TRBJ2-3, with D unresolved. CDR1 and CDR2 (germline): MNHEY, SMNVEV (reference sequence). V lost 3 bases, J lost 0 bases, and 19 bases lay in between. The CDR3 runs 18 residues. The CDR3 bases are TGTGCCAGCAGTTTTTCCCGGCCCCTAGTCACTAGCACAGATACGCAGTATTTT. Translated: CASSFSRPLVTSTDTQYF.

The chain uses TRBV11-3 and TRBJ2-2; 8 nucleotides align to TRBD1. J was trimmed by 4 bases and V by 3 bases; bases with no gene match: 4. This CDR3 contains 15 residues. Germline V gene sequence: CDR1 SGHNT, CDR2 YENEEA. The DNA for the CDR3 is TGTGCCAGCAGCTTCCAGGGGGCCGGCACCGGGGAGCTGTTTTTT. Translated: CASSFQGAGTGELFF.

Comments on this clonotype: A much larger clone is a single base away; this may be a read error. The CDR3 carries no conserved terminal phenylalanine or tryptophan, so it likely arises from a read error. The rearrangement uses TRBV29-1 and TRBJ1-1; tentative D call: TRBD1 (5 bases). Per the germline V gene, CDR1 is SQVTM and CDR2 is ANQGSEA. This CDR3 has 12 amino acids. V was pared by 1 base and J by 7 bases, with 10 bases between. CDR3: CSVEGQGGEAFL. The CDR3 DNA sequence: TGCAGCGTTGAAGGGCAGGGTGGTGAAGCTTTCCTT.

This clonotype has only a few counts. The chain joins TRBV19 to TRBJ2-3; 10 bases fit TRBD2. The CDR3 sequence is 12 residues long. With V trimmed by 5 bases and J by 10 bases, 3 bases remained unmatched. Germline loops: CDR1 LNHDA, CDR2 SQIVND (reference sequence). CDR3 in DNA: TGTGCCAGTAGTTCTCTAGCGGGGGCGCAGTATTTT. Translation: CASSSLAGAQYF. Using reference TRBV19 and TRBJ2-3 for the parts outside the CDR3, the full variable domain is DGGITQSPKYLFRKEGQNVTLSCEQNLNHDAMYWYRQDPGQGLRLIYYSQIVNDFQKGDIAEGYSVSREKKESFPLTVTSAQKNPTAFYLCASSSLAGAQYFGPGTRLTVL.

This clonotype was seen a few times. The V gene is TRBV7-9, the J gene TRBJ1-1; the D is unclear. There are 13 residues in the CDR3. Trimming left V 1 base short and J 3 bases short, with 6 bases between. From germline, CDR1 is SEHNR and CDR2 FQNEAQ (reference sequence). CDR3 DNA sequence: TGTGCCAGCAGCTTAGTCCAAGACACTGAAGCTTTCTTT. This sequence encodes CASSLVQDTEAFF.

This clonotype was observed a few times. The V call is TRBV7-3, the J call TRBJ1-1, with D possibly being TRBD1 (6 bases). CDR3 size: 14 residues. Deletions cut 4 bases from V and 4 bases from J, with 13 bases between. Germline V gene data show CDR1 as SGHTA and CDR2 as FQGTGA. Written as DNA, the CDR3 is TGTGCCAGCAGCTCTAACGGGGGGCGCACTGAAGCTTTCTTT. Its protein product is CASSSNGGRTEAFF.

This clonotype came up a few times. J is TRBJ2-1 and V is TRBV9; no reliable D call. The germline V and J ends were trimmed by 0 bases and 8 bases, with 9 bases remaining between them. CDR1 SGDLS and CDR2 YYNGEE come from the germline V gene. The CDR3 length is 13 residues. CDR3 nucleotides: TGTGCCAGCAGCGTAGAAGGGCCCCATGAGCAGTTCTTC. It codes for CASSVEGPHEQFF.

This clonotype was seen at least ten times. The rearrangement links TRBV7-3 to TRBJ2-5, with D perhaps TRBD2 (5 bases). Germline CDR1 reads SGHTA; CDR2 reads FQGTGA. The CDR3 is made up of 12 amino acids. Trimming removed 8 bases at V and 2 bases at J, with 9 bases between. As DNA, the CDR3 is TGTGCCAGCGCGAGGGATCAAGAGACCCAGTACTTC. Encoded protein: CASARDQETQYF.

The chain recombines TRBV7-9 with TRBJ2-2, with a tentative D call TRBD2 (5 bases). This CDR3 region has 16 residues. In germline, CDR1 is SEHNR, CDR2 FQNEAQ (reference sequence). Trimming took 2 bases from V and 1 from J, leaving 11 bases between them. CDR3 protein: CASSLIPAENTGELFF. The DNA of the CDR3 is TGTGCCAGCAGCTTAATTCCAGCGGAGAACACCGGGGAGCTGTTTTTT. The full variable domain, its missing parts supplied by reference TRBV7-9 and TRBJ2-2, is DTGVSQNPRHKITKRGQNVTFRCDPISEHNRLYWYRQTLGQGPEFLTYFQNEAQLEKSRLLSDRFSAERPKGSFSTLEIQRTEQGDSAMYLCASSLIPAENTGELFFGEGSRLTVL.

This clonotype was observed many times. The chain links TRBV11-2 to TRBJ2-7; no clear D. V was clipped by 5 bases and J by 3 bases, with 11 bases between them. CDR3 size: 13 residues. CDR1 and CDR2 (germline): SGHAT, FQNNGV. As DNA, the CDR3 is TGTGCCAGCAGCCTGTCGGCGAACTACGAGCAGTACTTC. This encodes CASSLSANYEQYF.

The chain joins TRBV27 to TRBJ2-7; 9 bases match TRBD1. Germline V CDR1 and CDR2: MNHEY, SMNVEV (reference sequence). V trimming: 0 bases; J trimming: 4 bases; junction bases outside the gene matches: 7. The CDR3 has 16 residues. CDR3 amino acids: CASSLSIGTGIYEQYF. DNA of the CDR3: TGTGCCAGCAGTTTATCGATCGGGACAGGGATATACGAGCAGTACTTC.

The genes are TRBV9 and TRBJ1-1; the D gene is possibly TRBD1 (6 bases). V lost 4 bases, J lost 0 bases, and 16 bases lay in between. The CDR3 has 16 amino acids. Looked up from germline, CDR1 is SGDLS and CDR2 is YYNGEE. The CDR3 DNA reads TGTGCCAGCAGCTCAACGGCAGGGGCAATGAACACTGAAGCTTTCTTT. Translating gives CASSSTAGAMNTEAFF.

Regarding this clonotype: This sequence may be a read error, since a much larger clone differs from it by one base. The chain links TRBV6-2 or TRBV6-3 to TRBJ1-1, with a tentative D call TRBD1 (6 bases). This CDR3 has 14 amino acids. Germline V gene sequence: CDR1 MNHEY, CDR2 SVGEGT. V lost 6 bases and J 5 bases, leaving 16 bases between the germline ends. The chain's CDR3 is CASSVRGGRTEAFF. The CDR3 nucleotides read TGTGCCAGCAGCGTAAGGGGGGGTAGGACTGAAGCTTTCTTT.

This clonotype was counted only a few times. The chain recombines TRBV15 with TRBJ2-7; D gene uncertain. CDR3 length: 16 amino acids. In germline, CDR1 is LNHNV, CDR2 YYDKDF (reference sequence). V lost 0 bases and J lost 6, with 18 bases in between. The CDR3, as DNA: TGTGCCACCAGCAGAGATCCAGGCAAGGCTGGCGGCGAGCAGTACTTC. This gives the protein CATSRDPGKAGGEQYF.

This clonotype appeared a few times. The chain links TRBV5-1 to TRBJ2-3, with D perhaps TRBD2 (6 bases). Trimming cost V 0 bases and J 0 bases, with 11 bases left between them. CDR3 length equals 16 residues. Germline CDR1 is SGHRS and CDR2 is YFSETQ. The CDR3 nucleotides are TGCGCCAGCAGCTTGGGGGTCGGGACTAGCACAGATACGCAGTATTTT. Its protein is CASSLGVGTSTDTQYF.

The rearrangement joins TRBV9 to TRBJ1-1, with D tentatively TRBD1 (5 bases). Germline CDR1 SGDLS, CDR2 YYNGEE. This CDR3 spans 14 amino acids. V lost 0 bases, J lost 7 bases, and 13 bases lay in between. The CDR3 is CASSVGPGTVEAFF. CDR3 nucleotides: TGTGCCAGCAGCGTAGGTCCAGGGACTGTTGAAGCTTTCTTT.

This chain uses TRBV10-2 with TRBJ2-2; TRBD2 agrees at 9 bases. With V trimmed by 3 bases and J by 2 bases, 4 bases remained unmatched. Germline V gives CDR1 WSHSY, CDR2 SAAADI. This CDR3 is 16 amino acids long. The CDR3 DNA sequence: TGCGCCAGCAGTGATCCTAGCGGGGTAAACACCGGGGAGCTGTTTTTT. Its translation: CASSDPSGVNTGELFF.

CDR3 DNA sequence: TGTGCCAGCGCCTTTGGGACAGGGACCTTCTATGGCTACACCTTC. Translation: CASAFGTGTFYGYTF. This rearrangement joins TRBV13 to TRBJ1-2, with 9 bases fitting TRBD1. J gave up 4 bases and V 8 bases, and 11 bases lay outside the gene matches. Germline V gives CDR1 PRHDT, CDR2 FYEKMQ (reference sequence). The CDR3 runs 15 residues.

This clonotype was seen only a few times. The chain joins TRBV3-1 to TRBJ1-4; 10 positions agree with TRBD1. The CDR3 extends over 16 amino acids. Trimming took 1 base from V and 8 from J; bases not matched to a gene: 7. In germline, CDR1 is LGHDT, CDR2 YNNKEL (reference sequence). The CDR3 bases are TGTGCCAGCAGCCAAGGGGACAGGGGAGGGTTCGAAAAACTGTTTTTT. Amino acid sequence: CASSQGDRGGFEKLFF. The full variable domain, with the rest looked up from reference TRBV3-1 and TRBJ1-4, is DTAVSQTPKYLVTQMGNDKSIKCEQNLGHDTMYWYKQDSKKFLKIMFSYNNKELIINETVPNRFSPKSPDKAHLNLHINSLELGDSAVYFCASSQGDRGGFEKLFFGSGTQLSVL.

The table lists this clonotype with a few counts. The gene calls are TRBV10-3 and TRBJ1-2; D unclear. The CDR3 extends over 15 amino acids. Trimming stripped 0 bases from V and 8 bases from J, with 16 bases between. Per the germline V gene, CDR1 is ENHRY and CDR2 is SYGVKD. In DNA form, the CDR3 reads TGTGCCATCAGTGAGTCTACGACTCAAGAAGGGGGCTACACCTTC. Translation: CAISESTTQEGGYTF.

This chain joins TRBV5-1 and TRBJ2-2, with 12 bases matching TRBD2. V shed 0 bases, J shed 3 bases, and the junction held 6 bases outside the gene matches. CDR1 and CDR2 (germline): SGHRS, YFSETQ. CDR3 size: 18 residues. CDR3 DNA: TGCGCCAGCAGCTTGGGACTAGCGGGAGAGACCGACACCGGGGAGCTGTTTTTT. It codes for CASSLGLAGETDTGELFF.

This clonotype has a count of ten or more. The genes are TRBV30 and TRBJ1-5; 10 nucleotides match TRBD1. The CDR3 covers 15 residues. Germline V gene data show CDR1 as GTSNPN and CDR2 as SVGIG (reference sequence). Trimming cost V 3 bases and J 7 bases; bases outside gene matches: 9. CDR3: CAWSLGQGRRQPQHF. The CDR3 DNA sequence: TGTGCCTGGAGCCTGGGACAGGGGAGGAGGCAGCCCCAGCATTTT.

This chain joins TRBV7-2 and TRBJ1-1; unclear D gene. The CDR3 is 13 residues long. Deletions cut 1 base from V and 2 bases from J, with 5 bases between. Germline-derived CDR1 and CDR2 are SGHTA and FQGNSA. CDR3 sequence: CASSLVTNTEAFF. The CDR3 DNA reads as TGTGCCAGCAGCTTAGTAACTAACACTGAAGCTTTCTTT.

This clonotype has a count of ten or more. The V gene is TRBV7-9, the J gene TRBJ1-4; TRBD1 agrees at 8 bases. The length of the CDR3 is 13 residues. Per germline, CDR1 SEHNR and CDR2 FQNEAQ (reference sequence). J lost 7 bases, V lost 4 bases, and 2 bases had no gene match. This CDR3 is CASSWGQVEKLFF. The DNA of the CDR3 is TGTGCCAGCAGCTGGGGACAGGTTGAAAAACTGTTTTTT. The full variable domain, rest sourced from reference TRBV7-9 and TRBJ1-4, is DTGVSQNPRHKITKRGQNVTFRCDPISEHNRLYWYRQTLGQGPEFLTYFQNEAQLEKSRLLSDRFSAERPKGSFSTLEIQRTEQGDSAMYLCASSWGQVEKLFFGSGTQLSVL.

This clonotype was counted at least ten times. V and J are TRBV3-1 and TRBJ2-1; D possibly uses TRBD1 or TRBD2 (6 bases each). Looked up from germline, CDR1 is LGHDT and CDR2 is YNNKEL (reference sequence). The V and J ends lost 0 bases and 11 bases respectively, with 11 bases between them. The CDR3 sequence is 13 residues long. The CDR3 nucleotides read TGTGCCAGCAGCCAAGATCCGGGGGCAAAGCAGTTCTTC. Translating gives CASSQDPGAKQFF.

This clonotype was recorded at least ten times. The chain has TRBV7-3 and TRBJ2-3; no clear D. V was cut by 0 bases and J by 4 bases, with 17 bases left in between. From germline, CDR1 is SGHTA and CDR2 FQGTGA. The CDR3 is 17 residues long. The CDR3 here is CASSLTRVSTPSDTQYF. CDR3 in DNA: TGTGCCAGCAGCTTAACTCGGGTCAGCACCCCCTCAGATACGCAGTATTTT. The variable domain in full, with the rest retrieved from reference TRBV7-3 and TRBJ2-3, is GAGVSQTPSNKVTEKGKYVELRCDPISGHTALYWYRQSLGQGPEFLIYFQGTGAADDSGLPNDRFFAVRPEGSVSTLKIQRTERGDSAVYLCASSLTRVSTPSDTQYFGPGTRLTVL.

The sample holds many counts of this clonotype. This chain joins TRBV5-1 and TRBJ1-6; no firm D call. The V end lost 2 bases, the J end lost 7 bases, and 13 bases lay between the germline ends. Germline CDR1 is SGHRS and CDR2 is YFSETQ. CDR3 length: 15 amino acids. For the CDR3, the DNA is TGCGCCAGCAGCTTCGGTGAGGTCGGGAATTCACCCCTCCACTTT. Amino acid sequence: CASSFGEVGNSPLHF.

V gene TRBV7-9 combines with J gene TRBJ2-1; 9 bases are a match to TRBD1. The CDR3 is 17 residues long. CDR1 is SEHNR, CDR2 FQNEAQ, per germline (reference sequence). V shed 4 bases and J 7 bases; nucleotides not matched to a gene: 14. The CDR3 coding sequence is TGTGCCAGCAGCTACTATACCGGGACAGGGATCTATAATGAGCAGTTCTTC. Amino acid sequence: CASSYYTGTGIYNEQFF.

This clonotype has a handful of counts. The chain employs TRBV12-3 or TRBV12-4 and TRBJ1-1; weak D call: TRBD1 (5 bases). V lost 8 bases and J 1 base, leaving 20 bases between the germline ends. The CDR3 totals 16 residues. The DNA for the CDR3 is TGTGCCAGCGATGAACATGGGCAGGGATGGAACACTGAAGCTTTCTTT. Its translation: CASDEHGQGWNTEAFF.